What follows are 15 T cell receptor beta chains derived from one specimen sequenced in a study of control samples from healthy donors and cancer patients. Clones were sequenced by immunoSEQ multiplex PCR, and TCRdb holds only the in-frame ones, with some missing. This table has 100,000 to 150,000 clones, approximately 92% appearing once. The specimen was PBMCs. The origin of the receptors is an elderly man with head and neck cancer.

This clone has just one count. The CDR3 bases are TGTGCCAGCAGCCAAGGACTAGCGAAGAAAGAGACCCAGTACTTC. Translation: CASSQGLAKKETQYF. The chain recombines TRBV7-2 with TRBJ2-5; TRBD2 aligns across 9 bases. Germline CDR1 reads SGHTA; CDR2 reads FQGNSA. J gave up 3 bases and V 5 bases, and 7 bases lay outside the gene matches. The CDR3 is 15 residues long.

The chain employs TRBV5-1 and TRBJ2-7; D unresolved. The ends were cut back, 1 base at V and 2 bases at J, with 10 bases in the middle. This CDR3 is built from 14 residues. Germline V gene lookup returns CDR1 SGHRS and CDR2 YFSETQ. The CDR3 sequence: CASSLNGIPYEQYF. CDR3 nucleotides: TGCGCCAGCAGCTTGAATGGGATTCCCTACGAGCAGTACTTC.

V and J are TRBV19 and TRBJ2-5; D is possibly TRBD2 (6 bases). Trimming left V 4 bases short and J 7 bases short, with 16 bases between. The germline V gene has CDR1 LNHDA and CDR2 SQIVND (reference sequence). This CDR3 has 14 amino acids. The CDR3 loop is CASSSAGRSVTQYF. DNA for the CDR3: TGTGCCAGTAGTAGTGCGGGGAGGAGCGTGACCCAGTACTTC.

This chain connects TRBV3-1 (or the pseudogene TRBV3-2) to TRBJ2-5, with 14 bases lining up with TRBD2. This CDR3 region has 16 residues. Germline V gene sequence: CDR1 LGHDT, CDR2 YNNKEL (reference sequence). J lost 4 bases, V lost 4 bases, and 5 bases had no gene match. DNA for the CDR3: TGTGCCAGCAGCCCTTGGACTAGCGGGGGGTCAGAGACCCAGTACTTC. Translation: CASSPWTSGGSETQYF.

The rearrangement uses TRBV4-1 and TRBJ1-1, with 8 bases matching TRBD1. Germline CDR1 MGHRA, CDR2 YSYEKL. The J segment lost 5 bases and the V segment lost 5 bases, leaving 10 bases of the junction unmatched. The CDR3 runs 15 residues. CDR3 DNA: TGCGCCAGCAGCACCAAGGACAGGGATGGGACTGAAGCTTTCTTT. Protein: CASSTKDRDGTEAFF.

This clone has just one count. This rearrangement joins TRBV3-1 (or the pseudogene TRBV3-2) to TRBJ1-3, with D hard to call. The V gene lost 0 bases and the J gene lost 3 bases, with 6 bases spanning the gap. Germline-derived CDR1 and CDR2 are LGHDT and YNNKEL (reference sequence). There are 14 residues in the CDR3. CDR3 in DNA: TGTGCCAGCAGCCAAGACAGGCATGGAAACACCATATATTTT. Translation gives CASSQDRHGNTIYF.

This chain connects TRBV5-1 to TRBJ2-1; D gene unclear. The CDR3 sequence is 16 residues long. Trimming cost V 0 bases and J 0 bases, with 10 bases left between them. The germline gives CDR1 SGHRS, CDR2 YFSETQ. CDR3 residues: CASSLDPASSYNEQFF. The CDR3, as DNA: TGCGCCAGCAGCTTGGATCCTGCCAGCTCCTACAATGAGCAGTTCTTC.

The chain employs TRBV10-1 and TRBJ2-1, with 8 bases lining up with TRBD2. Losses at the gene ends were 3 bases for V and 8 bases for J; bases not matched to a gene: 9. Germline loops: CDR1 WNHNN, CDR2 SYGVQD (reference sequence). The CDR3 consists of 15 residues. The CDR3 bases are TGCGCCAGCAGTGAAGCTAGCGGGCTAGTCGATGAGCAGTTCTTC. It codes for CASSEASGLVDEQFF.

This sequence joins TRBV6-2 or TRBV6-3 and TRBJ1-2; 9 bases are a match to TRBD1. This CDR3 region has 14 residues. The ends lost 6 bases at V and 5 bases at J; junction bases unmatched: 7. Germline V CDR1 and CDR2: MNHEY, SVGEGT. CDR3 loop: CASSFTGTGYGYTF. The CDR3 DNA reads as TGTGCCAGCAGCTTCACCGGGACAGGGTATGGCTACACCTTC.

The rearrangement links TRBV29-1 to TRBJ2-7; 7 bases are shared with TRBD2. The germline V gene has CDR1 SQVTM and CDR2 ANQGSEA. The V segment lost 0 bases and the J segment 6 bases; nucleotides outside the gene matches: 8. There are 14 residues in the CDR3. The CDR3 DNA reads TGCAGCGTTGAAGAGGGCGGGGGAAAGGGCGAGCAGTACTTC. It specifies CSVEEGGGKGEQYF.

This sequence joins TRBV18 and TRBJ2-7, with 7 bases identical to TRBD1. This CDR3 spans 14 amino acids. The junction had 3 bases not matched to a gene; V was cut back by 0 bases and J by 4 bases. Germline assignment: CDR1 KGHSH and CDR2 LQKENI. For the CDR3, the DNA is TGTGCCAGCTCACCACCGGGACAGCCTTACGAGCAGTACTTC. Its protein product is CASSPPGQPYEQYF. The full variable domain, rest sourced from reference TRBV18 and TRBJ2-7, is NAGVMQNPRHLVRRRGQEARLRCSPMKGHSHVYWYRQLPEEGLKFMVYLQKENIIDESGMPKERFSAEFPKEGPSILRIQQVVRGDSAAYFCASSPPGQPYEQYFGPGTRLTVT.

V is TRBV18 and J is TRBJ2-7; 11 bases fit TRBD2. The CDR3 is made up of 16 amino acids. Looked up from germline, CDR1 is KGHSH and CDR2 is LQKENI. The junction had 3 bases not matched to a gene; V was cut back by 0 bases and J by 2 bases. CDR3 in DNA: TGTGCCAGCTCACCACCGAGTAGCGGGGGGGCCTACGAGCAGTACTTC. Protein: CASSPPSSGGAYEQYF.

V gene TRBV2 combines with J gene TRBJ1-2, with a possible D match to TRBD1 (5 bases). V gave up 4 bases and J gave up 3 bases, with 18 bases separating them. The CDR3 loop spans 16 amino acids. CDR1 is SNHLY, CDR2 FYNNEI, per germline. CDR3 sequence (DNA): TGTGCCAGCAGTGTGAGGGGAGGGGTGGAGGACTATGGCTACACCTTC. It specifies CASSVRGGVEDYGYTF.

This clone was counted a few times. The CDR3 DNA follows: TGTGCCAGTTCCCCTAATCCATCCTACAATGAGCAGTTCTTC. It specifies CASSPNPSYNEQFF. V gene TRBV19 combines with J gene TRBJ2-1; D is undetermined. The CDR3 has 14 residues. Trimming took off 8 bases at V and 1 base at J, with 12 bases between the two ends. From germline, CDR1 is LNHDA and CDR2 SQIVND (reference sequence).

The chain employs TRBV7-7 and TRBJ1-2; TRBD1 aligns across 10 bases. This CDR3 comprises 15 residues. Germline V gene data show CDR1 as SSHAT and CDR2 as FNYEAQ (reference sequence). Trimming at V came to 1 base and at J to 8 bases, leaving 7 bases not matched to a gene. In DNA, the CDR3 is TGTGCCAGCAGCTTAGGCCGGGACAGGGGAGGGGGCTACACCTTC. Its protein is CASSLGRDRGGGYTF.